Listed below are T cell receptor beta chains from one sample, sequenced in a study of blood T cell repertoires in COVID-19. Data came from immunoSEQ multiplex PCR; TCRdb stores just in-frame clones and leaves some out. The sample has about 150,000 clones; 85% to 90% are singletons. Sample: PBMCs or T cells enriched from blood (not recorded which). These receptors all stem from a woman aged 50 to 60 who had recovered from COVID-19. The CDR3 runs from the conserved cysteine through the conserved F or W. D genes are given only for firm matches. Clone sizes are given selectively: once, few, many, or a class where the clone is expanded.

>-|14|TRBV15|TRBJ2-1|-
TGTGCCACCAGCAGAGATTTGGAGGACAATGAGCAGTTCTTC
CATSRDLEDNEQFF
>TRBD1|15|TRBV4-1|TRBJ1-1|many
TGCGCCAGCAGCCCGGCAGACAGGGCGAGGACTGAAGCTTTCTTT
CASSPADRARTEAFF
>TRBD2|14|TRBV7-2|TRBJ2-2|-
TGTGCCAGCAGCTTAGGGACTAGTGCCGGGGAGCTGTTTTTT
CASSLGTSAGELFF
>TRBD2|15|TRBV7-9|TRBJ2-1|-
TGTGCCAGCAGCTTAGGCGGGGGGCCCCGAGTTGAGCAGTTCTTC
CASSLGGGPRVEQFF
>TRBD1|15|TRBV5-1|TRBJ1-2|-
TGCGCCAGCAGCTTGGACGGACAGGGGGTTTATGGCTACACCTTC
CASSLDGQGVYGYTF
>-|18|TRBV19|TRBJ1-1|-
TGTGCCAGTAGTATAAAATCTGTGTTAGGGGGACAAAACACTGAAGCTTTCTTT
CASSIKSVLGGQNTEAFF
>-|14|TRBV30|TRBJ2-7|-
TGTGCCTGGAGTGTACTTCAGGGGTCCTACGAGCAGTACTTC
CAWSVLQGSYEQYF
>-|15|TRBV6-5|TRBJ1-1|-
TGTGCCAGCAGTTACGGAGGGGTAATGAACACTGAAGCTTTCTTT
CASSYGGVMNTEAFF
>TRBD1|18|TRBV29-1|TRBJ2-5|-
TGCAGCGTTGTCGGGACAGGGGGCTCCCGGGGGCCGTTGGAGACCCAGTACTTC
CSVVGTGGSRGPLETQYF
>TRBD2|15|TRBV7-2|TRBJ2-1|-
TGTGCCAGCAGCTCCGGGGCGGGGGGGCCGAGGGAGCAGTTCTTC
CASSSGAGGPREQFF
>TRBD2|14|TRBV5-5|TRBJ2-5|-
TGTGCCAGCAGGGCTAGCGGGGCAGGAGAGACCCAGTACTTC
CASRASGAGETQYF
>TRBD1|16|TRBV12-5|TRBJ1-2|-
TGTGCTAGTGGTGAGGGACAGGGGCCTGCTAACTATGGCTACACCTTC
CASGEGQGPANYGYTF
>TRBD1|16|TRBV7-2|TRBJ2-7|-
TGTGCCAGCAGCTCCTTAACGACAGGGAGCTCCTACGAGCAGTACTTC
CASSSLTTGSSYEQYF
>TRBD1|13|TRBV29-1|TRBJ1-2|-
TGCAGCGTCACCAGGGGGCCAGGGCTGGGCTACACCTTC
CSVTRGPGLGYTF
>-|15|TRBV6-5|TRBJ1-5|-
TGTGCCAGCAGTTTCCACAGCTATAGCAATCAGCCCCAGCATTTT
CASSFHSYSNQPQHF
>-|14|TRBV12-5|TRBJ2-1|-
TGTGCTAGTGGTTTGGGTTCGGGGGATTTCGAGCAGTTCTTC
CASGLGSGDFEQFF
>-|16|TRBV6-5|TRBJ2-3|-
TGTGCCAGCAGTTACTCTAGCGCCTCTAGCACAGATACGCAGTATTTT
CASSYSSASSTDTQYF
>TRBD1|17|TRBV7-9|TRBJ1-5|-
TGTGCCAGCAGCCCGAACTCCGGACAGGGGGCTGGTCAGCCCCAGCATTTT
CASSPNSGQGAGQPQHF
>-|15|TRBV15|TRBJ1-1|few
TGTGCCACCAGCAGAGATAGGGGCGGTGCGACTGAAGCTTTCTTT
CATSRDRGGATEAFF
>TRBD1|16|TRBV7-6|TRBJ2-5|-
TGTGCCAGCAGACATCCTTACAGGGGCGGTTCTGAGACCCAGTACTTC
CASRHPYRGGSETQYF
>TRBD1|15|TRBV19|TRBJ2-2|-
TGTGCCAGTAGTCAGGACAGGGGTAGGACCGGGGAGCTGTTTTTT
CASSQDRGRTGELFF
>TRBD1|13|TRBV5-4|TRBJ2-7|once
TGTGCCAGCATGTGGACAGGGCGGGACGAGCAGTACTTC
CASMWTGRDEQYF
>-|11|TRBV5-5|TRBJ2-3|-
TGTGCCAGCAGCTCTGCAGATACGCAGTATTTT
CASSSADTQYF
>-|14|TRBV18|TRBJ2-1|-
TGTGCCAGCTCACCACGGTCAGACTACAATGAGCAGTTCTTC
CASSPRSDYNEQFF